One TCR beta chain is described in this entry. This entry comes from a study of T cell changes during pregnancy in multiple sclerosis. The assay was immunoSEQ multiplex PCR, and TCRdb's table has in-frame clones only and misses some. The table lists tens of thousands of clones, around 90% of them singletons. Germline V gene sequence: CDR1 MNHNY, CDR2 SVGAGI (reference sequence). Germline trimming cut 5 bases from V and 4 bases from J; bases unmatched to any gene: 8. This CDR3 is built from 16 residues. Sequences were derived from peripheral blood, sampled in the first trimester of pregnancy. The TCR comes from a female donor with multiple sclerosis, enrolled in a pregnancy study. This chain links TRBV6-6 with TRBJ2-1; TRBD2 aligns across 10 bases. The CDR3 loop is CASSPPLAGDYNEQFF. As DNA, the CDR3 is TGTGCCAGCAGTCCGCCCCTAGCGGGAGATTACAATGAGCAGTTCTTC.